The clone carrying this T cell receptor beta chain was seen ten or more times. Its specificity is unknown. One junction end does not reproduce the germline sequence, and a read error may be involved. Different DNA sequences within this sample yield the same CDR3. Not a single patient had been given any form of treatment at any point before undergoing thyroid surgery. The data derive from a study of metastatic and nonmetastatic thyroid tumors. Study at large: The study looked at repertoires side by side in blood and in tumor or nodule tissue from malignant and benign thyroid patients. Study-wide points: It was reported that TCR beta diversity was significantly higher in malignant thyroid tumors than benign nodules, in blood and tumor.

In the original workflow: It was from CDR3 differences across clinicopathological groups that a distant-metastasis classifier for papillary thyroid cancer was built. TCRdb used MiXCR to call clones anew from the PCR reads. These V and J calls originate from TCRdb's pipeline instead of the authors' own analysis. The sample records about 32,000 clones, roughly 21% being singletons. The CDR3 runs to 12 residues. Germline loops: CDR1 MNHNS, CDR2 SASEGT. The sequence came from a female donor with papillary thyroid cancer or a benign thyroid nodule (not recorded which). Some clones in this sample may be carry-over from other donors' samples. The sequencing input was blood. V is TRBV6-1 and J is TRBJ1-1; D possibly corresponds to TRBD1 (5 bases). CDR3 sequence: CASSGQNTEAFF. As DNA, the CDR3 is TGTGCCAGCAGTGGACAGAACACTGAAGCTTTCTTC.